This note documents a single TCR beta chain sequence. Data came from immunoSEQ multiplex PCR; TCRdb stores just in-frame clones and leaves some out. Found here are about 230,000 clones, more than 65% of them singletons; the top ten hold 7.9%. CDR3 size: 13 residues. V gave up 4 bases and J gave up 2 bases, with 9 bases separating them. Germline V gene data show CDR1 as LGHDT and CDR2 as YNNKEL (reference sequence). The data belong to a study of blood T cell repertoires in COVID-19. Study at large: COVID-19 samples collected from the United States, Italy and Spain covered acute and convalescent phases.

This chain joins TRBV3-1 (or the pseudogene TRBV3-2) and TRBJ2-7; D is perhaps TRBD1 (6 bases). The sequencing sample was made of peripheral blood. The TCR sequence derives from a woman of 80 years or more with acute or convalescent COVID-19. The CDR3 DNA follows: TGTGCCAGCAGCCGTGGACAGACCTACGAGCAGTACTTC. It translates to CASSRGQTYEQYF.